One sample yielded the 6 T cell receptor beta chains listed below, sequenced in a study of read filtering for tumor transcriptome and immune sequencing. Molecular barcoded adaptors covering alpha/delta and beta/gamma chains were used on approximately 400 ng RNA. TCRdb re-called the reads with MiXCR, one entry per CDR3 protein. The sample carries about 5,800 distinct CDR3 sequences, 20% to 25% recorded once. The specimen sequenced was a population of CD138-negative cells sorted from bone marrow. The receptors here all came from a donor at least 40 years old with multiple myeloma.

This clonotype is labeled medium-sized. The genes are TRBV5-1 and TRBJ2-7; D gene unclear. Germline V lookup: CDR1 SGHRS, CDR2 YFSETQ. There are 12 residues in the CDR3. Trimming shortened V by 0 bases and J by 5 bases, and 6 bases separated the two germline ends. This CDR3 reads CASSLVSDEQYF. The CDR3 nucleotides read TGCGCCAGCAGCTTGGTTAGTGACGAGCAGTACTTC.

The CDR3 loop is CGSSTAGLRRSSQPQHF. CDR3 DNA: TGTGGCAGCAGCACGGCGGGACTGAGAAGATCTTCTCAGCCCCAGCATTTT. V usage is TRBV21-1 and J usage is TRBJ1-5. TRBV21-1 is a documented pseudogene. The CDR3 totals 17 residues.

Concerning this clonotype itself: This may come from a read error, since a much larger clone is one base off. V gene TRBV20-1 combines with J gene TRBJ1-1; D gene uncertain. The V gene's germline CDR1 is DFQATT and CDR2 SNEGSKA (reference sequence). V was pared by 5 bases and J by 4 bases, with 11 bases between. The CDR3 loop spans 12 amino acids. The CDR3 bases are TGCAGTGCTGCGGAACCGAGCACTGAAGCTTTCTTT. Encoded protein: CSAAEPSTEAFF.

This clonotype has a count of ten or more. The V gene is TRBV19, the J gene TRBJ1-5; D remains unclear. V was cut by 9 bases and J by 1 base, with 16 bases left in between. CDR3 length equals 15 residues. The germline CDR1 and CDR2 sequences are LNHDA and SQIVND (reference sequence). In nucleotides, the CDR3 is TGTGCCAGCCGGTCGCTCGGTCACAGCAATCAGCCCCAGCATTTT. Translation: CASRSLGHSNQPQHF. Full variable domain (remainder filled in from reference TRBV19 and TRBJ1-5): DGGITQSPKYLFRKEGQNVTLSCEQNLNHDAMYWYRQDPGQGLRLIYYSQIVNDFQKGDIAEGYSVSREKKESFPLTVTSAQKNPTAFYLCASRSLGHSNQPQHFGDGTRLSIL.

The chain has TRBV19 and TRBJ2-7; TRBD1 matches 9 bases. Losses at the gene ends were 5 bases for V and 6 bases for J; bases not matched to a gene: 11. Germline V gene lookup returns CDR1 LNHDA and CDR2 SQIVND (reference sequence). The CDR3 has 15 amino acids. DNA for the CDR3: TGTGCCAGTAGTTTTACGGGACAGGGAACGGGCGAGCAGTACTTC. This translates into CASSFTGQGTGEQYF.

There are many counts of this clonotype. V gene TRBV20-1 combines with J gene TRBJ1-2, with 10 bases fitting TRBD1. The J segment lost 6 bases and the V segment lost 6 bases, leaving 10 bases of the junction unmatched. The CDR3 has 14 amino acids. Germline V gene sequence: CDR1 DFQATT, CDR2 SNEGSKA (reference sequence). This CDR3 reads CSAKAPDRGDGYTF. The CDR3, as DNA: TGCAGTGCCAAGGCACCGGACAGGGGGGATGGCTACACCTTC.